Below are 13 T cell receptor beta chains sequenced from a single sample in a study of preoperative IRX-2 immunotherapy in early breast cancer. Regarding treatment: preoperative locoregional IRX-2 cytokine immunotherapy. Clones were sequenced by immunoSEQ multiplex PCR, and TCRdb holds only the in-frame ones, with some missing. The data contain over 20,000 clones, roughly four fifths of them singletons. The sequenced sample was lymph node tissue, obtained after IRX-2 immunotherapy. The receptors here all came from a human donor with breast cancer.

The rearrangement uses TRBV11-3 and TRBJ1-4; D possibly corresponds to TRBD1 (6 bases). CDR3 size: 16 residues. The ends were cut back, 5 bases at V and 7 bases at J, with 20 bases in the middle. CDR1 and CDR2 (germline): SGHNT, YENEEA. The CDR3 here is CASSPEGQGRGEKLFF. Written as DNA, the CDR3 is TGTGCCAGCAGCCCGGAGGGGCAGGGGAGGGGTGAAAAACTGTTTTTT.

This clone was detected a few times. The chain is built from TRBV11-3 and TRBJ1-1; no definite D call. The germline V and J ends were trimmed by 3 bases and 1 base, with 9 bases remaining between them. The CDR3 has 14 residues. Germline V lookup: CDR1 SGHNT, CDR2 YENEEA. DNA of the CDR3: TGTGCCAGCAGCTTGCGAGGGCGGAACACTGAAGCTTTCTTT. Its protein product is CASSLRGRNTEAFF.

The rearrangement uses TRBV28 and TRBJ2-2; 10 bases line up with TRBD1. The CDR3 length is 16 residues. Trimming took 5 bases from V and 6 from J; bases not matched to a gene: 9. The germline gives CDR1 MDHEN, CDR2 SYDVKM. CDR3 residues: CASSTPGTGAAGELFF. The CDR3 DNA sequence: TGTGCCAGCAGTACTCCGGGGACAGGGGCGGCCGGGGAGCTGTTTTTT. The variable domain in full, with the rest retrieved from reference TRBV28 and TRBJ2-2, is DVKVTQSSRYLVKRTGEKVFLECVQDMDHENMFWYRQDPGLGLRLIYFSYDVKMKEKGDIPEGYSVSREKKERFSLILESASTNQTSMYLCASSTPGTGAAGELFFGEGSRLTVL.

The chain links TRBV6-8 to TRBJ1-6; tentatively, D is TRBD1 (6 bases). CDR1 and CDR2 from the germline V gene are MNHGY and SAAAGT. The CDR3 is 14 amino acids. Trimming removed 5 bases from V and 4 bases from J, with 9 bases in between. The CDR3 is CASSPGVYNSPLHF. CDR3 bases: TGTGCCAGCAGTCCAGGGGTTTATAATTCACCCCTCCACTTT.

This CDR3 reads CASSLVSQGSNSPLHF. The CDR3 DNA follows: TGCGCCAGCAGCTTGGTATCCCAGGGATCTAATTCACCCCTCCACTTT. The rearrangement uses TRBV5-1 and TRBJ1-6; D may be TRBD1 (5 bases). The V end lost 0 bases, the J end lost 6 bases, and 13 bases lay between the germline ends. Germline CDR1 is SGHRS and CDR2 is YFSETQ. The CDR3 is 16 residues long. Based on the CDR3 plus reference TRBV5-1 and TRBJ1-6, the full variable domain is KAGVTQTPRYLIKTRGQQVTLSCSPISGHRSVSWYQQTPGQGLQFLFEYFSETQRNKGNFPGRFSGRQFSNSRSEMNVSTLELGDSALYLCASSLVSQGSNSPLHFGNGTRLTVT.

V is TRBV11-3 and J is TRBJ1-2, with a weak D call TRBD1 (6 bases). V was pared by 4 bases and J by 3 bases, with 12 bases between. This CDR3 has 14 amino acids. Germline-derived CDR1 and CDR2 are SGHNT and YENEEA. DNA for the CDR3: TGTGCCAGCAGCTCAAACTCAGGGGACTATGGCTACACCTTC. Protein: CASSSNSGDYGYTF.

The rearrangement links TRBV6-8 to TRBJ1-2; 9 bases align to TRBD1. Trimming took 9 bases from V and 3 from J; bases not matched to a gene: 5. Germline CDR1 reads MNHGY; CDR2 reads SAAAGT. The CDR3 runs to 13 residues. CDR3 sequence: CASTQGAYYGYTF. The CDR3 DNA reads as TGTGCCAGTACACAGGGGGCTTACTATGGCTACACCTTC.

The chain is built from TRBV19 and TRBJ1-1; D is uncertain. The CDR3 has 15 residues. V dropped 3 bases and J dropped 1 base, with 12 bases sitting between them. Germline CDR1 reads LNHDA; CDR2 reads SQIVND (reference sequence). The chain's CDR3 is CASSIRTWGNTEAFF. CDR3 DNA: TGTGCCAGTAGTATTAGAACGTGGGGGAACACTGAAGCTTTCTTT.

The chain has TRBV19 and TRBJ1-1; 12 bases are shared with TRBD1. Germline CDR1 LNHDA, CDR2 SQIVND (reference sequence). This CDR3 contains 16 residues. J lost 3 bases, V lost 6 bases, and 8 bases had no gene match. CDR3 sequence: CASRTGTGGWDTEAFF. The CDR3 DNA follows: TGTGCCAGTAGGACCGGGACAGGGGGCTGGGACACTGAAGCTTTCTTT.

The CDR3 sequence: CASSQRQGYTEAFF. The DNA for the CDR3 is TGCGCCAGCAGCCAAAGACAGGGGTACACTGAAGCTTTCTTT. The chain is built from TRBV5-1 and TRBJ1-1; 8 bases are a match to TRBD1. Germline assignment: CDR1 SGHRS and CDR2 YFSETQ. The CDR3 length is 14 residues. V shed 4 bases, J shed 3 bases, and the junction held 5 bases outside the gene matches.

The chain carries TRBV22-1 and TRBJ2-3; TRBD2, as called in the table, went unchecked against the DNA. TRBV22-1 is deemed a pseudogene. This CDR3 region has 17 residues. This chain's CDR3 is CATSDWWTSGSTDTQYF. Here the CDR3 DNA reads TGTGCCACCAGTGATTGGTGGACTAGCGGGAGCACAGATACGCAGTATTTT.

The genes are TRBV19 and TRBJ1-3; D not certain. The germline V gene has CDR1 LNHDA and CDR2 SQIVND (reference sequence). Between the trimmed V and J ends, which lost 3 bases and 0 bases, there was a span of 18 bases. The CDR3 spans 18 residues. The CDR3 bases are TGTGCCAGTAGTATCCTTCAGCCACCCGACATCTCTGGAAACACCATATATTTT. Protein: CASSILQPPDISGNTIYF.

The gene calls are TRBV10-2 and TRBJ2-5, with a possible D match to TRBD2 (6 bases). This CDR3 spans 14 amino acids. The germline V and J ends were trimmed by 5 bases and 2 bases, with 12 bases remaining between them. Germline V gene lookup returns CDR1 WSHSY and CDR2 SAAADI. CDR3 bases: TGCGCCAGCAGTATAGGACTAACACAAGAGACCCAGTACTTC. Translation gives CASSIGLTQETQYF.